Listed here are 8 T cell receptor beta chains from one sample, sequenced in a study of human T cells and chemical hapten exposure. TCRdb analysed the RACE reads with MiXCR anew, one entry per CDR3 protein. Found here are under 55,000 distinct CDR3 sequences, approximately 9.9% of them singletons; the top ten hold around 16%. Documented time point: patch test 3, about 24 weeks after DPC sensitization. Stated treatment: therapeutic diphenylcyclopropenone sensitization with weekly scalp DPC. The sample was whole blood, taken in connection with sensitization to the hapten diphenylcyclopropenone (DPC). The receptors were sampled from a woman aged 40 to 50 with alopecia areata. Some clones in this sample may be carry-over from other donors' samples.

This clonotype was observed many times. The rearrangement uses TRBV2 and TRBJ2-5, with 9 bases aligning to TRBD1. The CDR3 spans 13 residues. The germline V gene has CDR1 SNHLY and CDR2 FYNNEI. Trimming removed 6 bases from V and 4 bases from J; junction bases left unmatched: 3. CDR3 DNA sequence: TGTGCCAGCAGAGAACAGGGGGCAGAGACCCAGTACTTC. Translated, it gives CASREQGAETQYF.

This clonotype was recorded a few times. The gene calls are TRBV29-1 and TRBJ2-7, with TRBD1 matching 7 bases. The CDR3 extends over 14 amino acids. Germline assignment: CDR1 SQVTM and CDR2 ANQGSEA. V shed 6 bases and J 4 bases; nucleotides not matched to a gene: 12. The CDR3 sequence is CSVKTDRYGYEQYF. The CDR3 DNA reads TGCAGCGTCAAGACGGACAGGTATGGGTACGAGCAGTACTTC.

This clonotype turned up a few times. V and J are TRBV20-1 and TRBJ2-7; 8 bases fit TRBD1. The trim removed 6 bases at V and 2 bases at J, leaving 6 bases unmatched. CDR1 and CDR2 from the germline V gene are DFQATT and SNEGSKA (reference sequence). The CDR3 loop spans 13 amino acids. CDR3 nucleotides: TGCAGTGCCCGACGGACAGGGACCTACGAGCAGTACTTC. This sequence encodes CSARRTGTYEQYF.

This clonotype has just a few counts. This chain joins TRBV4-1 and TRBJ1-1; D gene uncertain. CDR3 length: 20 amino acids. Germline CDR1 MGHRA, CDR2 YSYEKL. V dropped 4 bases and J dropped 1 base, with 28 bases sitting between them. CDR3 sequence reads: CASSLPGLGAAFPSNTEAFF. In DNA, the CDR3 is TGCGCCAGCAGCCTCCCCGGTCTGGGAGCAGCTTTCCCTTCGAACACTGAAGCTTTCTTT.

The rearrangement links TRBV20-1 to TRBJ1-6; a possible D gene is TRBD1 (5 bases). Germline V gene data show CDR1 as DFQATT and CDR2 as SNEGSKA (reference sequence). This CDR3 contains 14 residues. With 6 bases removed from V and 5 bases from J, the gap between germline ends came to 14 bases. CDR3 residues: CSAPGREDNSPLHF. The CDR3 coding sequence is TGCAGTGCCCCGGGCAGGGAGGATAATTCACCCCTCCACTTT.

The chain recombines TRBV20-1 with TRBJ2-3; the match to TRBD2 covers 7 bases. V was pared by 3 bases and J by 8 bases, with 11 bases of the junction left unmatched. The CDR3 length is 14 residues. Germline assignment: CDR1 DFQATT and CDR2 SNEGSKA (reference sequence). The CDR3: CSARGIGRWFTQYF. CDR3 nucleotides: TGCAGTGCTAGGGGGATCGGGAGGTGGTTTACGCAGTATTTT.

This clonotype is deemed medium-sized. The chain joins TRBV4-1 to TRBJ2-2, with D tentatively TRBD2 (6 bases). The CDR3 has 15 residues. Trimming removed 4 bases from V and 7 bases from J, with 16 bases in between. Germline assignment: CDR1 MGHRA and CDR2 YSYEKL. CDR3 bases: TGCGCCAGCAGCCCACTGACCCTGACTAGCGGGGAGCTGTTTTTT. This sequence encodes CASSPLTLTSGELFF.

This clonotype came up a few times. This chain joins TRBV3-1 and TRBJ2-2; 7 positions agree with TRBD2. The CDR3 runs 14 residues. Germline trimming cut 7 bases from V and 5 bases from J; bases unmatched to any gene: 7. Germline CDR1 LGHDT, CDR2 YNNKEL (reference sequence). CDR3 DNA sequence: TGTGCCAGCAATCTCGAAGCGGGGACCGGGGAGCTGTTTTTT. This gives the protein CASNLEAGTGELFF.